The source of this T cell receptor (beta chain) is a study of blood T cell repertoires in COVID-19. About the study: COVID-19 samples, acute and convalescent, were from the United States, Italy and Spain. T cells, B-cell-depleted T cells, or PBMCs provided the cDNA or gDNA that served as material.

The study drew participants aged about 18 to 89 years from some 25 US areas. Participants classified as exposed had met a COVID-19 case within 2 weeks before study entry. Libraries were prepared by immunoSEQ multiplex PCR; TCRdb keeps only in-frame clonotypes and omits some of them. The sample has some 360,000 clones, around nine tenths seen once; the top ten hold 1%. Material: PBMCs or T cells enriched from blood (not recorded which). This TCR derives from a woman in her 30s who had been exposed to COVID-19.

The chain's CDR3 is CASSDSFSGSYNEQFF. CDR3 sequence (DNA): TGTGCCAGCAGTGACTCCTTTAGCGGTTCCTACAATGAGCAGTTCTTC. The chain recombines TRBV6-4 with TRBJ2-1; D possibly corresponds to TRBD2 (6 bases). There are 16 residues in the CDR3. Trimming removed 0 bases at V and 1 base at J, with 10 bases between. Germline lookup yields CDR1 MRHNA and CDR2 SNTAGT.